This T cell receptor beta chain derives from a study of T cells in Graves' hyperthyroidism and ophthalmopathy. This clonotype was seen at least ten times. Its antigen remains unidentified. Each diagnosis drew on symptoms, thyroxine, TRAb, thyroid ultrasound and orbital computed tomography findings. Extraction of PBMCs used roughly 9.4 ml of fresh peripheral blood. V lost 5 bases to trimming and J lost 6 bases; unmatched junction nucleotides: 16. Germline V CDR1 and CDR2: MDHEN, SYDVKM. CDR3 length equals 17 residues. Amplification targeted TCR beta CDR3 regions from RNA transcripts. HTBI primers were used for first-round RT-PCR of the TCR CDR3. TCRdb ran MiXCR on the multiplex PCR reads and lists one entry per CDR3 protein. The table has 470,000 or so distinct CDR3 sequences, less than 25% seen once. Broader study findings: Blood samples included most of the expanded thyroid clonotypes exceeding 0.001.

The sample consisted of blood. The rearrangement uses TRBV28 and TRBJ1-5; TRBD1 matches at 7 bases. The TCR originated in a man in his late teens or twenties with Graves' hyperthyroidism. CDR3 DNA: TGTGCCAGCAGTCCAGCCACGTTGATAGGGGGCCTTCAGCCCCAGCATTTT. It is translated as CASSPATLIGGLQPQHF.